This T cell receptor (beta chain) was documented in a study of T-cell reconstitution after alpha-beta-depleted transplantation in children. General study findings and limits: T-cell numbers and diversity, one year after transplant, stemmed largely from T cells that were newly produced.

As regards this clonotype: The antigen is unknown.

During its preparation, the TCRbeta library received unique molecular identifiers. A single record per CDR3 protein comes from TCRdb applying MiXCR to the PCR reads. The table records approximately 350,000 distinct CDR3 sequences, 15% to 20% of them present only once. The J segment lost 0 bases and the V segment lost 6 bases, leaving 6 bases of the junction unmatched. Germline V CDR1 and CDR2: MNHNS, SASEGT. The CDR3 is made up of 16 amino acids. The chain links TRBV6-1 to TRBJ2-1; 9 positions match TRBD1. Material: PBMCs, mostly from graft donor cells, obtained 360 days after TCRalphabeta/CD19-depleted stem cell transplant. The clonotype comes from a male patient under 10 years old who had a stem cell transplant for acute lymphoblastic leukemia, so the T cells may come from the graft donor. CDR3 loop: CASSLRQGGSYNEQFF. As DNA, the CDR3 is TGTGCCAGCAGCCTAAGACAGGGGGGCTCCTACAATGAGCAGTTCTTC.